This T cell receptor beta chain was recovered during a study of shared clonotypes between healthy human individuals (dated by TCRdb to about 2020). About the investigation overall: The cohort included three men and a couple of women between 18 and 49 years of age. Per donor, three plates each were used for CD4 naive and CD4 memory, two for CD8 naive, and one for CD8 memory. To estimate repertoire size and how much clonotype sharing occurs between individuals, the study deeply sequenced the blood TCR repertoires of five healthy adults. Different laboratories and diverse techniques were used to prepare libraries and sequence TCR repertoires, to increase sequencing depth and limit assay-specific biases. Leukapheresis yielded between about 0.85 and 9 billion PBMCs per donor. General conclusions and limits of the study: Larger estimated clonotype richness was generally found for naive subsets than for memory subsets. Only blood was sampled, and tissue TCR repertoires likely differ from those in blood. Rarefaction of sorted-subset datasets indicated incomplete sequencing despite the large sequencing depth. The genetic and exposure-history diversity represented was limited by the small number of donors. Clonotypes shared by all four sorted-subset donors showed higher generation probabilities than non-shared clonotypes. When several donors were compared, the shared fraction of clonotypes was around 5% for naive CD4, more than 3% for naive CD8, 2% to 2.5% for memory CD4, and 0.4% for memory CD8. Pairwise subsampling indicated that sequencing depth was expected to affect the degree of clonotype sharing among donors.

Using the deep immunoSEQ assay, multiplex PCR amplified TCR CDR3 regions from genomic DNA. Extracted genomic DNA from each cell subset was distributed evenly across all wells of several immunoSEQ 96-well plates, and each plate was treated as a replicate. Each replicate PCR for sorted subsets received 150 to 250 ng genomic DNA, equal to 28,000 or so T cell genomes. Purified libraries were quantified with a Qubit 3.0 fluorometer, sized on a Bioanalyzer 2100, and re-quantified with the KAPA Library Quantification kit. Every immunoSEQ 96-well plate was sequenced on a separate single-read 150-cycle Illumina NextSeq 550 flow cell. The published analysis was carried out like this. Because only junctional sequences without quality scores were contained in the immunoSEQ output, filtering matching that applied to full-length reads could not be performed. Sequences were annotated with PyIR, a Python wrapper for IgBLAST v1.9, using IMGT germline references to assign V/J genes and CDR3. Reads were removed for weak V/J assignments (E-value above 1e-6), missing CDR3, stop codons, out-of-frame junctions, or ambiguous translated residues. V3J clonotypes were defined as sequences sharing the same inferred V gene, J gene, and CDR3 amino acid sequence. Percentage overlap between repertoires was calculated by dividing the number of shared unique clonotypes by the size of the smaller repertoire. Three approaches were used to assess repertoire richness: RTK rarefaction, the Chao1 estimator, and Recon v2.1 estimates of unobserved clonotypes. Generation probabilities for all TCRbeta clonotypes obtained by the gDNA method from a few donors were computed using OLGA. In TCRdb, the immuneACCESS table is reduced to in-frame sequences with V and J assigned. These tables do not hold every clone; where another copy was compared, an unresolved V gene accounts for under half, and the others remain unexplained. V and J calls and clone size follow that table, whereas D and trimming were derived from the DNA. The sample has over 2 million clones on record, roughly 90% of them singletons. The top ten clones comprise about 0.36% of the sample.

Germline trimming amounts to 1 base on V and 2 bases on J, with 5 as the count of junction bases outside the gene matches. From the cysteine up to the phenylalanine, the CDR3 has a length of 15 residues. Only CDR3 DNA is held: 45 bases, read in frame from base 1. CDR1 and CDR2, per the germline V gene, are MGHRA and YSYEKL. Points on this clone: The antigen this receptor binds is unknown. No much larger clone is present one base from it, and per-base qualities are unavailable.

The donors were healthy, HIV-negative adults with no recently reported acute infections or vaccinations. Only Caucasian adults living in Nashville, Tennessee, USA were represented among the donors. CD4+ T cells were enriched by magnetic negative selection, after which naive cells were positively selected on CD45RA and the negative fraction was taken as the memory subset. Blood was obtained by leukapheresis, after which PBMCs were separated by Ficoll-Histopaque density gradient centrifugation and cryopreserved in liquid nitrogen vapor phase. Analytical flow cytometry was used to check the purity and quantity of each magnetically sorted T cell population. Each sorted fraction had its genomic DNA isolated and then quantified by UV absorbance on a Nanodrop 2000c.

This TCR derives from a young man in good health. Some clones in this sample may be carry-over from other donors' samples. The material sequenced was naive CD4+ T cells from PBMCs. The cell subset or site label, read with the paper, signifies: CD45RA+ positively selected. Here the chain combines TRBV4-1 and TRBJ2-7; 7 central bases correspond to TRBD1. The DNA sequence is TGCGCCAGCAGCCAAGGCCGGGACAGCACCTACGAGCAGTACTTC. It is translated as CASSQGRDSTYEQYF.